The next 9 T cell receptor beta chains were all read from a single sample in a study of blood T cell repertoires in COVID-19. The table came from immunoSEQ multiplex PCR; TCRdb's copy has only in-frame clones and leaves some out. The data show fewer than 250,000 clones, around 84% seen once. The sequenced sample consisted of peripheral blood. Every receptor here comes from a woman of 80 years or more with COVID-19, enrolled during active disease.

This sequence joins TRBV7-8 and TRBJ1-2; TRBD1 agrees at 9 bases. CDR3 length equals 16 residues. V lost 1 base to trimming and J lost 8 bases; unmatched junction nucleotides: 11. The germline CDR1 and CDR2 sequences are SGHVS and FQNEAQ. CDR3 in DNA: TGTGCCAGCAGCTTAGAGTTGACAGGGGGAAAAGAGGGCTACACCTTC. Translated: CASSLELTGGKEGYTF.

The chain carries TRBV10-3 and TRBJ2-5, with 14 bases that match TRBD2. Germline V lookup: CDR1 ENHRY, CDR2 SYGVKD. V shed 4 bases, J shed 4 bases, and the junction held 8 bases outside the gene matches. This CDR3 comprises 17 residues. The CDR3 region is CAISVGLGLAGGETQYF. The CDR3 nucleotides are TGTGCCATCAGTGTTGGTCTCGGACTAGCGGGAGGAGAGACCCAGTACTTC.

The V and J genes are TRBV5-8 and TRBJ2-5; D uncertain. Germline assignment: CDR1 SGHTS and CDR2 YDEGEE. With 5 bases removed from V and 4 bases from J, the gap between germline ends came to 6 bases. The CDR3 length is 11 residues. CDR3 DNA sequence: TGTGCCAGCAGTCGTATAGAGACCCAGTACTTC. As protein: CASSRIETQYF.

CDR3 DNA sequence: TGTGCCAGCAGCTTCGGAAGGACAGGTTCATCTGGCTACACCTTC. Translating it yields CASSFGRTGSSGYTF. The chain employs TRBV5-6 and TRBJ1-2; 7 bases line up with TRBD1. Per the germline V gene, CDR1 is SGHDT and CDR2 is YYEEEE. V shed 2 bases and J 7 bases; nucleotides not matched to a gene: 11. The CDR3 contains 15 residues.

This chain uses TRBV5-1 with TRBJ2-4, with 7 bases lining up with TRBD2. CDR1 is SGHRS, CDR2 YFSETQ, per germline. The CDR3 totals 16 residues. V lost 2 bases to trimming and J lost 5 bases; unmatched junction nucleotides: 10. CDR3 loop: CASSFSLGGIENIQYF. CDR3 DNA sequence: TGCGCCAGCAGCTTCTCCTTGGGGGGGATCGAAAACATTCAGTACTTC.

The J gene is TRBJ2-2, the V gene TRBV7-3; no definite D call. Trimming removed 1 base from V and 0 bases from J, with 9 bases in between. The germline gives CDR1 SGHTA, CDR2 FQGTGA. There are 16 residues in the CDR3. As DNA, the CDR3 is TGTGCCAGCAGCTTAAACGCACAGTCGAACACCGGGGAGCTGTTTTTT. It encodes CASSLNAQSNTGELFF.

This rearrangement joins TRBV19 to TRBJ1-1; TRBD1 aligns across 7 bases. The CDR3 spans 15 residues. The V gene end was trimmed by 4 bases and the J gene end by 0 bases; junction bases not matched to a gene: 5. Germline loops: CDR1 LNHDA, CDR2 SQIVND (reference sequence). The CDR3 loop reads CASSKGQQMNTEAFF. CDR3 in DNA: TGTGCCAGTAGTAAGGGACAGCAGATGAACACTGAAGCTTTCTTT. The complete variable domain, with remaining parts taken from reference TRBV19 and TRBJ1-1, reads DGGITQSPKYLFRKEGQNVTLSCEQNLNHDAMYWYRQDPGQGLRLIYYSQIVNDFQKGDIAEGYSVSREKKESFPLTVTSAQKNPTAFYLCASSKGQQMNTEAFFGQGTRLTVV.

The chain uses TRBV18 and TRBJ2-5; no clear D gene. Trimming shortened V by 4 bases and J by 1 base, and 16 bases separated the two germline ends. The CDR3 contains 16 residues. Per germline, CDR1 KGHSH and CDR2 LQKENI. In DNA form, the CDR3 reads TGTGCCAGCTCACTCACGCGAGCTATTGGCCAAGAGACCCAGTACTTC. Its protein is CASSLTRAIGQETQYF.

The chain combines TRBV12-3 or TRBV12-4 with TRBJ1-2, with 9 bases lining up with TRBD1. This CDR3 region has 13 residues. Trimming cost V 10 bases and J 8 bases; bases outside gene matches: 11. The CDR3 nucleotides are TGTGCCACCCGGAGGGGGACAGGGTTAGGCTACACCTTC. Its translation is CATRRGTGLGYTF.